This T cell receptor (beta chain) was sequenced during a study of T cell clonality in common variable immunodeficiency. CVID and control samples used equivalent genomic DNA input. Some clones are missing from TCRdb's copy, which holds only in-frame ones; the method was immunoSEQ multiplex PCR. This sample carries around 60,000 clones, none of them present only once. Each donor provided roughly 4.5 to 8.5 ml of heparinized whole blood. Overall study results and limits: Shared TCRbeta clones were fewer between CVID subjects than controls. TCRbeta clonality was increased in CVID versus healthy controls.

The germline V gene has CDR1 SGHRS and CDR2 YFSETQ. Trimming removed 5 bases from V and 1 base from J, with 17 bases in between. This CDR3 has 16 amino acids. There are many counts of this clone. Its antigen is as yet unknown. Read coverage stops 3 residues before the CDR3 terminus; the germline J gene supplies the remainder. This chain links TRBV5-1 with TRBJ2-3; possible D gene TRBD2, 7 bases. The sample consisted of peripheral blood mononuclear cells. This TCR derives from a person between 18 and 69 years old in good health. The CDR3 loop reads CASSTGGGVGTDTQYF. The CDR3 DNA, read in part, is TGCGCCAGCAGTACGGGGGGCGGAGTTGGCACAGATACG.